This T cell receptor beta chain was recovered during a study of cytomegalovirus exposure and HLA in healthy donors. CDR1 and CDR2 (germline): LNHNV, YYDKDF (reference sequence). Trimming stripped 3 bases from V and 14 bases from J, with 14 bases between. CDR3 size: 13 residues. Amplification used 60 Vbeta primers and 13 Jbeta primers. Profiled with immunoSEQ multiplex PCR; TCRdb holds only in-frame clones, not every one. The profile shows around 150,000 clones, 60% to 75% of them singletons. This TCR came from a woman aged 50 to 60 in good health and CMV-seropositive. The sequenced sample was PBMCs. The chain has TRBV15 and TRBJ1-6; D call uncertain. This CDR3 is CATSSLRARTLHF. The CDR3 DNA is TGTGCCACCAGCAGCCTCCGCGCCAGGACCCTCCACTTT.